These T cell receptor beta chains were read from a single sample in a study of blood T cell repertoires in COVID-19. The data were produced by immunoSEQ multiplex PCR, yet TCRdb's version contains in-frame clones alone and is incomplete. The sample includes about 17,000 clones, nearly 90% of them seen just once. What was sequenced was peripheral blood. The receptor set was obtained from a human donor in a cohort sampled during active COVID-19. The CDR3 runs from the conserved cysteine through the conserved F or W. A D gene is named only where the DNA matches it firmly. Where a row states a size, it is once, few, many or the class of an expanded clone; other rows omit it.

D gene	V gene	J gene	clone size	CDR3 DNA	CDR3 protein
TRBD1	TRBV5-4	TRBJ1-4	.	TGTGCCAGCAGCGTGACAGGGGCTTCGACTAATGAAAAACTGTTTTTT	CASSVTGASTNEKLFF
.	TRBV5-1	TRBJ1-4	once	TGCGCCAGCAGCTTGGCCTCGGGGGATGAAAAACTGTTTTTT	CASSLASGDEKLFF
.	TRBV4-1	TRBJ2-7	.	TGCGCCAGCACCCTTAGATCGATGGCGGGGCCGTACGAGCAGTACTTC	CASTLRSMAGPYEQYF
TRBD2	TRBV2	TRBJ2-2	.	TGTGCCAGCAGTGACGGGAGGGCGGCCGGGGAGCTGTTTTTT	CASSDGRAAGELFF
.	TRBV20-1	TRBJ2-7	.	TGCAGTGCTGTACTAGCTGCCGAGCAGTACTTC	CSAVLAAEQYF
TRBD1	TRBV10-3	TRBJ2-7	.	TGTGCCATCAGTGAGTCGTCGACCAAAAACGAGGGGGCGGGTGACGAGCAGTACTTC	CAISESSTKNEGAGDEQYF
.	TRBV2	TRBJ1-1	.	TGTGCCAGCAGGCGGTGGACTGAAGCTTTCTTT	CASRRWTEAFF
TRBD1	TRBV7-2	TRBJ2-1	.	TGTGCCAGCAGCTCAATCAGGGGGAATGAGCAGTTCTTC	CASSSIRGNEQFF
.	TRBV7-9	TRBJ1-1	once	TGTGCCAGCAGCTACAACACGGGGACTGAAGCTTTCTTT	CASSYNTGTEAFF
.	TRBV3-1/TRBV3-2	TRBJ1-1	.	TGTGCCAGCAGCCAACGGGGTCAGAACACTGAAGCTTTCTTT	CASSQRGQNTEAFF
.	TRBV5-4	TRBJ1-1	few	TGTGCCAGCAGCTTGTTCTCGGGGGGGTACACTGAAGCTTTCTTT	CASSLFSGGYTEAFF
.	TRBV3-1/TRBV3-2	TRBJ2-7	.	TGTGCCAGCAGCCAAGCCTCGGGACACTCGGATTTTAAGCAGTACTTC	CASSQASGHSDFKQYF
TRBD1	TRBV19	TRBJ1-2	.	TGTGCCAGTAGTCAATTTGGGACAGTCACTAACTATGGCTACACCTTC	CASSQFGTVTNYGYTF
TRBD1	TRBV18	TRBJ2-1	few	TGTGCCAGCTCACAAACGGGACAGGACAATGAGCAGTTCTTC	CASSQTGQDNEQFF